This TCR beta chain derives from a study of human T cells and chemical hapten exposure (dated by TCRdb to the early 2020s). Background for the entire study: For sensitization, 2% DPC in acetone was applied to a 2 cm by 2 cm area of upper inner arm skin. Patient blood was sampled pre-sensitization (week 0) and at 2, 6 and about 24 weeks after DPC sensitization. Libraries were combined into a pool for sequencing, and differences in TCR yield between samples came mainly from small differences in library volumes within the pool. Patch testing was done on the upper back using Finn chambers containing 0.01% DPC, and results were scored after 6 days according to International Contact Dermatitis Research Group standards. Peripheral blood TCR repertoire changes were tracked in vivo in alopecia patients during primary and secondary sensitization to the hapten diphenylcyclopropenone (DPC). The mostly female patient cohort included alopecia areata with under or over 50% scalp involvement, alopecia totalis and alopecia universalis. Patients additionally received weekly therapeutic DPC doses to the scalp throughout the roughly 25-week study period. About 27 alopecia patients gave blood for TCR sequencing at one to four time points (pre-sensitization, 2, 6 and 24 weeks). Here is what the overall study found, with its caveats: Significantly more large CDR3 similarity clusters were formed by expanded TCRs than by pre-sensitization or healthy control sets, consistent with antigen-driven responses. DPC sensitization did not change how many TCRs were above 1 in 1000 frequency, and no evidence was found of alterations in global repertoire structure. Repeated subsampling changed both the strength of the expansion versus patch-test correlation and the threshold at which that correlation became significant. Because every patient had alopecia, a presumed autoimmune disease, the patients' immune response might differ from that of healthy individuals. The number of PT1 expanded TCRs positively correlated with patch test score, significant at thresholds 8, 16 and 32 but not 4.

Only a few counts were recorded for this clonotype. Its antigen target is currently unknown. Relative to the germline gene, one junction end is altered; a read error may explain this. Library construction relied on RACE. The reads were generated on a NextSeq 500. Library preparation attached unique molecular identifiers to individual cDNA molecules for quantitative, reproducible TCR counting. Both TCR alpha and TCR beta chains were sequenced from each blood RNA sample. In the source study's methods: Samples had a median of roughly 99,000 TCRs, with a range from roughly 23,224 to 700,000. V, J and CDR3 annotation of the TCR reads was carried out using the Decombinator software suite. To make PS versus PT1 abundance plots, every sample was subsampled to the same number of TCRs (28,000). TCRs were defined as expanded if absent before sensitization and observed at least eight times at the 2-week time point. TCRdb itself trimmed the public reads at Q25 with fastp, ran MiXCR and retained productive beta chains. Identical CDR3 proteins give one entry, which carries the most common genes and DNA. These V and J calls rely on TCRdb rather than the paper's analysis. The sample profile shows under 450,000 distinct CDR3 sequences; roughly 4.8% of them were found once. Around 2% of the sample comes from the top ten.

Explained via the paper, the time point label denotes: patch test 1, 2 weeks after DPC sensitization. Explained via the paper, the treatment or condition label denotes: therapeutic diphenylcyclopropenone sensitization with weekly scalp DPC. Blood at each patch-test visit was drawn before the patch test was applied. Patients were considered eligible if aged 18 to 70, diagnosed with alopecia and deemed suitable for DPC therapy, and patients were excluded if pregnant. Total RNA was isolated from unfractionated whole blood collected in Tempus Blood RNA tubes. The material sequenced was whole blood, taken in connection with sensitization to the hapten diphenylcyclopropenone (DPC). This sequence originates from a woman in her forties or fifties with alopecia areata. Some clones in this sample may be carry-over from other donors' samples.

At the DNA level, the sequence is TGTGCCAGCAGCGTGGGGACTAGTGGGCCCAATGAGCAGTCCTTC. This gives the protein CASSVGTSGPNEQSF. The sequence links TRBV11-2 to TRBJ2-1; the junction holds 8 bases that match TRBD2. The CDR3 runs 15 residues from the cysteine to the phenylalanine. Only the CDR3 region is kept as DNA, spanning 45 bases read in frame from base 1. Sequences SGHAT (CDR1) and FQNNGV (CDR2) are obtained from the germline V gene.